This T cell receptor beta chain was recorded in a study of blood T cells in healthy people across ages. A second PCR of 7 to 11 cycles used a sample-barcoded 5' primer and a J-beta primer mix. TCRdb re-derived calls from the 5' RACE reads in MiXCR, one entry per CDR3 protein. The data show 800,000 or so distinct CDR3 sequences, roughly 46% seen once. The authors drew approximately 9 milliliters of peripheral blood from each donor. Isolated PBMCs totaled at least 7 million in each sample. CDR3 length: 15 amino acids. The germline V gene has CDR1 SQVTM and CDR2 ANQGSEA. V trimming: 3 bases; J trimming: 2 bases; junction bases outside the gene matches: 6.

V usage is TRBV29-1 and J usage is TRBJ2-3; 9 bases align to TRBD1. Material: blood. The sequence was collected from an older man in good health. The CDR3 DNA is TGCAGCGTTGAGGGGACAGGGCTACACACAGATACGCAGTATTTT. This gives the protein CSVEGTGLHTDTQYF.